The 30 T cell receptor beta chains reported below all come from one sample, sequenced in a study of blood T cells in healthy people across ages. Then a second PCR, running about 7 to 11 cycles, was carried out with a sample-barcoded 5' primer and a J-beta primer mix. A single record per CDR3 protein comes from TCRdb applying MiXCR to the 5' RACE reads. The sample records over 1.5 million distinct CDR3 sequences, 40% to 55% being singletons. The sequenced sample consisted of blood. These TCRs come from a woman in her thirties or forties in good health.

The chain uses TRBV20-1 and TRBJ1-2, with D perhaps matching TRBD1 (6 bases). Germline V gene data show CDR1 as DFQATT and CDR2 as SNEGSKA (reference sequence). V lost 6 bases and J lost 1, with 18 bases in between. This CDR3 is built from 15 residues. The CDR3 loop is CSAREQGIFNYGYTF. The CDR3 nucleotides are TGCAGTGCGAGGGAACAGGGAATCTTTAACTATGGCTACACCTTC.

The CDR3 nucleotides are TGTGCCAGCAGGAGGCCCGGGGTCGAAGCCTACAATGAGCAGTACTTC. This gives the protein CASRRPGVEAYNEQYF. J is TRBJ2-5 and V is TRBV6-5; TRBD2 is a possible D gene (5 bases). CDR3 size: 16 residues. Trimming took 6 bases from V and 11 from J, leaving 28 bases between them. CDR1 MNHEY and CDR2 SVGAGI come from the germline V gene.

The chain recombines TRBV6-6 with TRBJ1-6, with a possible D match to TRBD1 (5 bases). Germline lookup yields CDR1 MNHNY and CDR2 SVGAGI (reference sequence). Between the trimmed V and J ends, which lost 6 bases and 7 bases, there was a span of 13 bases. This CDR3 has 14 amino acids. CDR3 coding DNA: TGTGCCAGCAGCTCGGACATGGGGAATTCACCCCTCCACTTT. It translates to CASSSDMGNSPLHF.

A few counts support this clonotype. The chain combines TRBV11-2 with TRBJ2-7; D unresolved. This CDR3 contains 14 residues. Germline CDR1 SGHAT, CDR2 FQNNGV. The ends were cut back, 5 bases at V and 2 bases at J, with 13 bases in the middle. CDR3 sequence: CASSGMHTTYEQYF. The CDR3 region has the DNA TGTGCCAGCAGCGGAATGCACACCACCTACGAGCAGTACTTC. The full variable domain, in which reference TRBV11-2 and TRBJ2-7 provide the parts outside the CDR3, is EAGVAQSPRYKIIEKRQSVAFWCNPISGHATLYWYQQILGQGPKLLIQFQNNGVVDDSQLPKDRFSAERLKGVDSTLKIQPAKLEDSAVYLCASSGMHTTYEQYFGPGTRLTVT.

The rearrangement links TRBV20-1 to TRBJ2-1, with D possibly matching TRBD2 (7 bases). Germline loops: CDR1 DFQATT, CDR2 SNEGSKA (reference sequence). The CDR3 spans 16 residues. The V gene lost 3 bases and the J gene lost 7 bases, with 22 bases spanning the gap. DNA of the CDR3: TGCAGTGCTAGCGGTGCGGGGGCCTTAGTATTGAATGAGCAGTTCTTC. This sequence encodes CSASGAGALVLNEQFF.

This clonotype was seen only a few times. The gene calls are TRBV28 and TRBJ2-7; D not resolved. The CDR3 length is 16 residues. Looked up from germline, CDR1 is MDHEN and CDR2 is SYDVKM. V was pared by 6 bases and J by 0 bases, with 18 bases between. CDR3 sequence (DNA): TGTGCCAGCAGCCTATCCGACCCGGGCAGCTCCTACGAGCAGTACTTC. Its translation is CASSLSDPGSSYEQYF.

A few counts support this clonotype. The chain employs TRBV12-3 or TRBV12-4 and TRBJ1-5; unclear D gene. There are 14 residues in the CDR3. Between the trimmed V and J ends, which lost 7 bases and 3 bases, there was a span of 13 bases. This CDR3 reads CASKPHTDNQPQHF. The CDR3 DNA reads as TGTGCCAGCAAGCCCCATACGGACAATCAGCCCCAGCATTTT.

This clonotype turned up a few times. CDR3 nucleotide sequence: TGTGCCAGCAGCTTAGCGTTGGGGGGCCGTTCCGAGACCCAGTACTTC. This encodes CASSLALGGRSETQYF. This rearrangement joins TRBV7-2 to TRBJ2-5; D possibly matches TRBD1 or TRBD2 (6 bases each). The CDR3 has 16 residues. The germline gives CDR1 SGHTA, CDR2 FQGNSA. Trimming stripped 0 bases from V and 5 bases from J, with 16 bases between.

The J gene is TRBJ2-5, the V gene TRBV20-1, with D possibly being TRBD1 or TRBD2 (5 bases each). CDR3 length: 13 amino acids. Trimming removed 6 bases from V and 5 bases from J, with 16 bases in between. CDR1 and CDR2 from the germline V gene are DFQATT and SNEGSKA (reference sequence). The CDR3 coding sequence is TGCAGTGCGATCAGGGCAGGAGGCGAGACCCAGTACTTC. This sequence encodes CSAIRAGGETQYF.

This chain links TRBV4-2 with TRBJ1-2, with D possibly matching TRBD1 (6 bases). V lost 2 bases to trimming and J lost 6 bases, with 13 bases between them. CDR1 and CDR2 (germline): LGHNA, YNFKEQ. The CDR3 is 14 residues long. For the CDR3, the DNA is TGTGCCAGCAGCCAATTTACAGGGAGGGATGGCTACACCTTC. Protein sequence: CASSQFTGRDGYTF.

In this sample, this clonotype turned up a few times. V is TRBV12-3 or TRBV12-4 and J is TRBJ1-2; D unclear. V gave up 5 bases and J gave up 4 bases, with 14 bases separating them. The CDR3 contains 14 residues. CDR3 in DNA: TGTGCCAGCAGTCCTACCCAGGCGTTCTATGGCTACACCTTC. Its translation: CASSPTQAFYGYTF.

This clonotype has more than one count but fewer than ten. The chain couples TRBV4-2 to TRBJ2-1; 7 bases line up with TRBD1. The J segment lost 4 bases and the V segment lost 3 bases, leaving 9 bases of the junction unmatched. Germline CDR1 LGHNA, CDR2 YNFKEQ. This CDR3 is 16 amino acids long. The CDR3: CASSHGRDRSYNEQFF. CDR3 DNA sequence: TGTGCCAGCAGCCATGGCCGGGACAGATCATACAATGAGCAGTTCTTC.

V gene TRBV6-1 combines with J gene TRBJ1-5; D perhaps matches TRBD1 (5 bases). V was shortened by 4 bases and J by 7 bases, with 8 bases between the two germline ends. CDR1 is MNHNS, CDR2 SASEGT, per germline. The CDR3 has 12 residues. CDR3 in DNA: TGTGCCAGCAGTGTGTGGGGGCAGCCCCAGCATTTT. This encodes CASSVWGQPQHF.

The chain links TRBV27 to TRBJ2-5; TRBD1 matches at 8 bases. CDR3 length: 17 amino acids. V lost 4 bases, J lost 2 bases, and 12 bases stayed unmatched. CDR1 is MNHEY, CDR2 SMNVEV, per germline (reference sequence). The CDR3 loop reads CASSSRDRHSRQETQYF. The CDR3 bases are TGTGCCAGCAGTTCCCGGGACAGGCATAGTCGGCAAGAGACCCAGTACTTC.

This clonotype has only a few counts. This sequence joins TRBV5-1 and TRBJ2-5; TRBD2 matches at 7 bases. Germline trimming cut 0 bases from V and 2 bases from J; bases unmatched to any gene: 7. CDR1 is SGHRS and CDR2 is YFSETQ in the germline V gene. This CDR3 has 16 residues. CDR3 region: CASSLVAGLEQETQYF. In DNA, the CDR3 is TGCGCCAGCAGCTTGGTTGCAGGACTAGAACAAGAGACCCAGTACTTC.

This clonotype was counted between two and nine times. The gene calls are TRBV12-3 or TRBV12-4 and TRBJ2-1, with D uncertain. With 4 bases removed from V and 11 bases from J, the gap between germline ends came to 9 bases. The CDR3 length is 11 residues. Here the CDR3 DNA reads TGTGCCAGCAGTTCCCTACATCAGCAGTTCTTC. It specifies CASSSLHQQFF.

This rearrangement joins TRBV29-1 to TRBJ2-5, with D tentatively TRBD1 (6 bases). With the DNA end fitting TRBJ2-7 better, the J assignment may be wrong. This CDR3 is 13 amino acids long. Germline V gene data show CDR1 as SQVTM and CDR2 as ANQGSEA. The CDR3 nucleotides read TGCAGCGTTTCCGGGGCAGGGGCCTACGAGCAGTACTTC. This encodes CSVSGAGAYEQYF.

The rearrangement links TRBV7-2 to TRBJ2-3; D is unresolved. The CDR3 loop spans 14 amino acids. V lost 5 bases, J lost 6 bases, and 15 bases lay in between. Germline V CDR1 and CDR2: SGHTA, FQGNSA. As DNA, the CDR3 is TGTGCCAGCAGCCTCATCTCGGGCTCCGATACGCAGTATTTT. This translates into CASSLISGSDTQYF.

V usage is TRBV2 and J usage is TRBJ2-1; TRBD1 agrees at 8 bases. Losses at the gene ends were 4 bases for V and 10 bases for J; bases not matched to a gene: 6. Germline-derived CDR1 and CDR2 are SNHLY and FYNNEI. The CDR3 extends over 13 amino acids. The DNA of the CDR3 is TGTGCCAGCAGTGCGCCGGGACAGGTAGAGCAGTTCTTC. Protein product: CASSAPGQVEQFF.

This chain's CDR3 is CASSSTSLGQGEIGSFYEQYF. CDR3 nucleotide sequence: TGTGCCAGCAGTTCAACATCCTTGGGACAGGGGGAGATCGGAAGTTTCTACGAGCAGTACTTC. The genes are TRBV28 and TRBJ2-7, with 11 bases that match TRBD1. Germline CDR1 is MDHEN and CDR2 is SYDVKM. Trimming cost V 4 bases and J 3 bases; bases outside gene matches: 23. This CDR3 is built from 21 residues.

This clonotype has just a few counts. The rearrangement uses TRBV3-1 and TRBJ1-5, with D possibly TRBD1 on 6 matching bases. CDR3 size: 15 residues. V dropped 1 base and J dropped 7 bases, with 14 bases sitting between them. CDR1 and CDR2 (germline): LGHDT, YNNKEL (reference sequence). CDR3 in DNA: TGTGCCAGCAGCCAAGGCACGGGGGGCGACCAGCCCCAGCATTTT. This translates into CASSQGTGGDQPQHF.

V gene TRBV12-3 or TRBV12-4 combines with J gene TRBJ2-1; 11 bases align to TRBD2. The CDR3 spans 14 residues. V shed 6 bases, J shed 9 bases, and the junction held 7 bases outside the gene matches. As DNA, the CDR3 is TGTGCCAGCAGAATAGCGGGGGGGCTTGGTGAGCAGTTCTTC. Amino acids: CASRIAGGLGEQFF.

The table lists this clonotype with a few counts. The chain recombines TRBV12-5 with TRBJ2-1, with 12 positions matching TRBD2. CDR3 length: 21 amino acids. J gave up 0 bases and V 7 bases, and 19 bases lay outside the gene matches. Looked up from germline, CDR1 is LGHNT and CDR2 is FRNRAP. The CDR3 DNA reads as TGTGCTAGTGCCATTCCCCACCCTGGTCTAGCGGGGGGGAGCTCCTACAATGAGCAGTTCTTC. Residues: CASAIPHPGLAGGSSYNEQFF.

This chain connects TRBV7-9 to TRBJ2-7; D call uncertain. Germline CDR1 SEHNR, CDR2 FQNEAQ (reference sequence). V was trimmed by 4 bases and J by 2 bases, leaving 21 bases between them. The CDR3 runs to 17 residues. The CDR3 reads CASSSLRGEPLTYEQYF. For the CDR3, the DNA is TGTGCCAGCAGCTCCCTCCGTGGTGAGCCCCTTACCTACGAGCAGTACTTC.

This clonotype was picked up a small number of times. The chain carries TRBV12-3 or TRBV12-4 and TRBJ2-3; D is possibly TRBD2 (5 bases). Trimming stripped 6 bases from V and 2 bases from J, with 15 bases between. The CDR3 length is 15 residues. CDR3 in amino acids: CASRTSGSYTDTQYF. The DNA for the CDR3 is TGTGCCAGCAGGACGAGCGGCAGCTACACAGATACGCAGTATTTT.

The rearrangement joins TRBV15 to TRBJ1-2, with a tentative D call TRBD1 (6 bases). Germline V gene sequence: CDR1 LNHNV, CDR2 YYDKDF (reference sequence). This CDR3 contains 15 residues. V lost 0 bases to trimming and J lost 4 bases, with 12 bases between them. CDR3 bases: TGTGCCACCAGCAGAGATTTGGGGGGCGCCTATGGCTACACCTTC. Translating it yields CATSRDLGGAYGYTF.

CDR3 sequence: CASQTGYNEQFF. CDR3 bases: TGTGCCAGCCAGACAGGCTACAATGAGCAGTTCTTC. J is TRBJ2-1 and V is TRBV12-3 or TRBV12-4; D might be TRBD1 (6 bases). V gave up 8 bases and J gave up 3 bases, with 8 bases separating them. The CDR3 totals 12 residues.

V is TRBV4-3 and J is TRBJ2-5, with no clear D. This CDR3 contains 14 residues. The V and J ends lost 2 bases and 1 base respectively, with 8 bases between them. From germline, CDR1 is LGHNA and CDR2 YSLEER. For the CDR3, the DNA is TGCGCCAGCAGCCAAACAAGATTCCAAGAGACCCAGTACTTC. Its translation: CASSQTRFQETQYF.

The chain employs TRBV28 and TRBJ2-5, with 8 bases lining up with TRBD1. The J call may not be correct, given that the DNA end is closer to TRBJ2-7. Germline loops: CDR1 MDHEN, CDR2 SYDVKM. The CDR3 length is 15 residues. This chain's CDR3 is CASSLRAGGIGEQYF. The CDR3 nucleotides read TGTGCCAGCAGTTTAAGGGCAGGGGGCATAGGCGAGCAGTACTTC.

The chain links TRBV12-3 or TRBV12-4 to TRBJ2-6; TRBD2 matches 7 bases. Trimming took 1 base from V and 2 from J; bases not matched to a gene: 5. This CDR3 region has 17 residues. CDR3 residues: CASSLGLGGTGANVLTF. The DNA of the CDR3 is TGTGCCAGCAGTTTAGGTCTGGGGGGGACTGGGGCCAACGTCCTGACTTTC.